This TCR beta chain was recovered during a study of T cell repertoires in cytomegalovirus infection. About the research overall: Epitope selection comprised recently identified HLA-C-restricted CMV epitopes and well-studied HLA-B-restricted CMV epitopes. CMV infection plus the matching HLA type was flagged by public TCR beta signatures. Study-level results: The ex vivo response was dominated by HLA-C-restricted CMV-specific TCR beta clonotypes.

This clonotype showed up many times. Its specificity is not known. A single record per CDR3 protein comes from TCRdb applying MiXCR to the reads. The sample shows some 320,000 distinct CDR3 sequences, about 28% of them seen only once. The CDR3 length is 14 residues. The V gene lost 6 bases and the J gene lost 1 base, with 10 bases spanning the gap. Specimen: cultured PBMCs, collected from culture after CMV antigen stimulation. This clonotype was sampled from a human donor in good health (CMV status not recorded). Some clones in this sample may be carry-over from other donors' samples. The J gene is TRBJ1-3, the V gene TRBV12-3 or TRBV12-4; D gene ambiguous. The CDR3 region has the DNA TGTGCCAGCAGCTTATCGGGTTCTGGAAACACCATATATTTT. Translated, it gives CASSLSGSGNTIYF.